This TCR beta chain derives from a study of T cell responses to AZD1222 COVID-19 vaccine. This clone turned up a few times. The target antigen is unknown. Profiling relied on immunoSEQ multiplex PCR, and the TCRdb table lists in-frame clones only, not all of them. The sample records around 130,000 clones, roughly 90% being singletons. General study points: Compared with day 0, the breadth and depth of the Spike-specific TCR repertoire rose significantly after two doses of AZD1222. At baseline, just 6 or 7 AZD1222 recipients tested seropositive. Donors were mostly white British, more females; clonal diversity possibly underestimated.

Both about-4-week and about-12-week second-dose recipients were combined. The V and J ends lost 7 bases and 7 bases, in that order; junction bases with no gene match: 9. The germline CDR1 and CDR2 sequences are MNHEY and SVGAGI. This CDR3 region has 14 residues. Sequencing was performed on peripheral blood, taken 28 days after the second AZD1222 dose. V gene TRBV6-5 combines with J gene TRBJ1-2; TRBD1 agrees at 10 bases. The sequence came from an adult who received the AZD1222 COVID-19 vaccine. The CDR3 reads CASNGQGGLGGYTF. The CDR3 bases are TGTGCCAGCAATGGACAGGGGGGGTTAGGTGGCTACACCTTC.